There are a few counts of the clone carrying this T cell receptor beta chain. This sample is part of a study of T cells in Graves' hyperthyroidism and ophthalmopathy. V shed 10 bases and J shed 3 bases, with 15 bases lying between them. The V gene's germline CDR1 is LNHDA and CDR2 SQIVND (reference sequence). The CDR3 is 14 amino acids. Template material for amplifying TCR beta CDR3 regions consisted of RNA transcripts. RT-PCR in the first round (using the HTBI primer set) targeted the TCR CDR3. TCRdb independently ran MiXCR on the multiplex PCR reads; one entry per CDR3 protein. The sample has some 510,000 distinct CDR3 sequences, about 45% seen once.

Sequenced sample: peripheral blood or thyroid tissue (not recorded which). The rearrangement joins TRBV19 to TRBJ2-2; tentatively, D is TRBD1 or TRBD2 (5 bases each). The receptor was isolated from a young woman with Graves' hyperthyroidism. The CDR3: CATRWGMDTGELFF. The CDR3 DNA is TGTGCCACTCGGTGGGGGATGGACACCGGGGAGCTGTTTTTT. The whole variable domain, remainder taken from reference TRBV19 and TRBJ2-2, is DGGITQSPKYLFRKEGQNVTLSCEQNLNHDAMYWYRQDPGQGLRLIYYSQIVNDFQKGDIAEGYSVSREKKESFPLTVTSAQKNPTAFYLCATRWGMDTGELFFGEGSRLTVL.